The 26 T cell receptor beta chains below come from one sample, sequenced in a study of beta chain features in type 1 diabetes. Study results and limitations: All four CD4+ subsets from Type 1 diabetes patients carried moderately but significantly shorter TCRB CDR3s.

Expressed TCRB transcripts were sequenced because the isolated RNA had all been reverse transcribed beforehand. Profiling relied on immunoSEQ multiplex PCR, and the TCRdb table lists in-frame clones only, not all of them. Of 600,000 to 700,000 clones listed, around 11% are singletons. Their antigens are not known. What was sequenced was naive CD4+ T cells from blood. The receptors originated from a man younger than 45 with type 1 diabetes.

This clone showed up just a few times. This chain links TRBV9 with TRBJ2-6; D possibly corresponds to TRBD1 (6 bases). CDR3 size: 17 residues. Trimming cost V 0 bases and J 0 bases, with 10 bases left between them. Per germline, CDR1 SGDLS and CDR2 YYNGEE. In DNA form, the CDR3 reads TGTGCCAGCAGCGTAGGCCAGGGGAGCTCTGGGGCCAACGTCCTGACTTTC. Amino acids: CASSVGQGSSGANVLTF.

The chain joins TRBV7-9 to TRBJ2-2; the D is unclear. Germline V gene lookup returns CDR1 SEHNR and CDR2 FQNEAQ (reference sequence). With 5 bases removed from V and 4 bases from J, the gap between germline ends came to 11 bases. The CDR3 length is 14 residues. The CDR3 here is CASSHDTVTGELFF. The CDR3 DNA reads TGTGCCAGCAGCCACGACACAGTCACCGGGGAGCTGTTTTTT.

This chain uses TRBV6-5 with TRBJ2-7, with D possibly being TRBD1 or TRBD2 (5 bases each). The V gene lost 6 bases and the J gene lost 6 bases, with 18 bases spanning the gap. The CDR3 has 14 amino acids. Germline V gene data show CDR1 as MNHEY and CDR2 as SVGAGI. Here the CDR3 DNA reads TGTGCCAGCAGGTCGGGACGGTTCGGACTCGAGCAGTACTTC. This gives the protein CASRSGRFGLEQYF.

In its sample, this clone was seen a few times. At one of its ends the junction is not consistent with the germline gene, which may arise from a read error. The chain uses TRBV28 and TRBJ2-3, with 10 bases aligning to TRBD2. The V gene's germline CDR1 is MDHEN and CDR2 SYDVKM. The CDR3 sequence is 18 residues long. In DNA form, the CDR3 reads TGTGCCCGCAGTCCCTCCCCTGGTAGCGGGGGGCGGAGGGATACGCAGTATTTT. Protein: CARSPSPGSGGRRDTQYF.

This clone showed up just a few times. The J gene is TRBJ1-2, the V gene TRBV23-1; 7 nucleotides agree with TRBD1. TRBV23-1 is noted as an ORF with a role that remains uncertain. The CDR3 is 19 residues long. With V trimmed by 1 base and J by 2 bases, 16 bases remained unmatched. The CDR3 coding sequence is TGCGCCAGCAGTCAATTTGGATCCGCCCGGGACAGCCACAACTATGGCTACACCTTC. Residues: CASSQFGSARDSHNYGYTF.

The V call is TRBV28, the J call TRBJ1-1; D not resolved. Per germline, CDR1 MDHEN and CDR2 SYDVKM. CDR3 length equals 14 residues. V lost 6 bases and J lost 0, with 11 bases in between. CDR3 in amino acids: CASRPTELNTEAFF. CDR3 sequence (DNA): TGTGCCAGCAGACCAACAGAACTGAACACTGAAGCTTTCTTT.

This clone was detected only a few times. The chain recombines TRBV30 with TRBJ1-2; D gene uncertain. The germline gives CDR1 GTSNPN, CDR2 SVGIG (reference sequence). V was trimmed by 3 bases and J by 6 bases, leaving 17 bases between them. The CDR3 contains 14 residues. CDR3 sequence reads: CAWSALRARHGYTF. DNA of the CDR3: TGTGCCTGGAGCGCCCTAAGGGCGAGGCATGGCTACACCTTC.

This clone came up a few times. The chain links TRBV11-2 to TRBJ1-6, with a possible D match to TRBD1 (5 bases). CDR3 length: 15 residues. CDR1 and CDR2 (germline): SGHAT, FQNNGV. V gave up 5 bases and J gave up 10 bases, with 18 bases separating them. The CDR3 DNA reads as TGTGCCAGCAGCCCCCGGGGGGGGTACCGGTCACCCCTCCACTTT. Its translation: CASSPRGGYRSPLHF.

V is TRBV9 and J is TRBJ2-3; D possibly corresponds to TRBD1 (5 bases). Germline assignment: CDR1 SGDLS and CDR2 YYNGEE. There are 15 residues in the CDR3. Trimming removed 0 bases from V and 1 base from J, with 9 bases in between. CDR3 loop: CASSVGPGRTDTQYF. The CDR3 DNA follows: TGTGCCAGCAGCGTAGGTCCAGGGCGCACAGATACGCAGTATTTT.

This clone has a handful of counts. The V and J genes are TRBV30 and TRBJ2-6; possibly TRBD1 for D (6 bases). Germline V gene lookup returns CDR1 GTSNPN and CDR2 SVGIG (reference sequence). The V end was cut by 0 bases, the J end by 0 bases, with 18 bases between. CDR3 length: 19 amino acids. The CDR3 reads CAWSVYPQGPSSGANVLTF. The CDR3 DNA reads TGTGCCTGGAGTGTATATCCGCAGGGGCCGAGCTCTGGGGCCAACGTCCTGACTTTC.

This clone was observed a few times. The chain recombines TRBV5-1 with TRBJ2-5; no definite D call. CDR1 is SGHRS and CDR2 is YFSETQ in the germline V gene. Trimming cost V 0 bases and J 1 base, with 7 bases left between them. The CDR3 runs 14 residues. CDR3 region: CASSLGGPQETQYF. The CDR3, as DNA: TGCGCCAGCAGCTTGGGTGGGCCCCAAGAGACCCAGTACTTC.

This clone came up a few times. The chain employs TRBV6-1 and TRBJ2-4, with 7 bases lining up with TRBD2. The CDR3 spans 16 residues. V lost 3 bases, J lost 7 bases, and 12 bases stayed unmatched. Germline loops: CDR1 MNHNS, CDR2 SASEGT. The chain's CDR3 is CASSERSGGRRNIQYF. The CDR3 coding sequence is TGTGCCAGCAGTGAGAGGTCGGGGGGACGAAGGAACATTCAGTACTTC.

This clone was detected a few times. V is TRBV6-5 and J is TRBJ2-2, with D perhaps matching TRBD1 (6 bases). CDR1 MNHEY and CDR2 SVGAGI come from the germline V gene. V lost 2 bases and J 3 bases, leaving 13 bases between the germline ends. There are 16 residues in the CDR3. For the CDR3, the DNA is TGTGCCAGCAGTTACCGCCCGGACAGATACACCGGGGAGCTGTTTTTT. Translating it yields CASSYRPDRYTGELFF.

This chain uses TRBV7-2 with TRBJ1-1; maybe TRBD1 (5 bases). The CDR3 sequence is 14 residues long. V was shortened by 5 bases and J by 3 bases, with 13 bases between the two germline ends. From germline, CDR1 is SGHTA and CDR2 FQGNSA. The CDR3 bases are TGTGCCAGCAGCCCGAGGGGTTTCGACACTGAAGCTTTCTTT. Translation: CASSPRGFDTEAFF.

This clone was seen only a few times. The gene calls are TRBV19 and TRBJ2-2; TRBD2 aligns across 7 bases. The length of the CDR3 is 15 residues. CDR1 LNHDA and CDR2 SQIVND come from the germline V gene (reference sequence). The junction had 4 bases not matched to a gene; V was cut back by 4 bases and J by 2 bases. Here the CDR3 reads CASSRTRVNTGELFF. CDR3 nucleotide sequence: TGTGCCAGTAGTAGGACTAGAGTAAACACCGGGGAGCTGTTTTTT.

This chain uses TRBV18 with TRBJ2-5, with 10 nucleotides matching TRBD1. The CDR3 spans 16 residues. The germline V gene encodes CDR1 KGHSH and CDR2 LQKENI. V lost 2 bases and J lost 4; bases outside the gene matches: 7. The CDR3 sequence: CASSPFRDRGRETQYF. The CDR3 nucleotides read TGTGCCAGCTCACCATTCCGAGACAGGGGGCGAGAGACCCAGTACTTC.

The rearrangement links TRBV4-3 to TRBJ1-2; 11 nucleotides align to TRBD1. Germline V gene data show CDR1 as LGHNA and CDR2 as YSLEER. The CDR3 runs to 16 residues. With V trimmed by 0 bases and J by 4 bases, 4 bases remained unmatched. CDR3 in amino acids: CASSQDGDRGFYGYTF. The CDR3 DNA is TGCGCCAGCAGCCAAGATGGGGACAGGGGGTTCTATGGCTACACCTTC.

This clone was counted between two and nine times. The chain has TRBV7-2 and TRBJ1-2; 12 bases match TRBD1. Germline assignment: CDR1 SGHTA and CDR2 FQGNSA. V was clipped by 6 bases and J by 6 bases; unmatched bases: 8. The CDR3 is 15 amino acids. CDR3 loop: CASSASRDRGHGYTF. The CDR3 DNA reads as TGTGCCAGCAGTGCTTCTCGGGACAGGGGGCATGGCTACACCTTC. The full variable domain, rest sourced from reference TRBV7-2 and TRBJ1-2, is GAGVSQSPSNKVTEKGKDVELRCDPISGHTALYWYRQSLGQGLEFLIYFQGNSAPDKSGLPSDRFSAERTGGSVSTLTIQRTQQEDSAVYLCASSASRDRGHGYTFGSGTRLTVV.

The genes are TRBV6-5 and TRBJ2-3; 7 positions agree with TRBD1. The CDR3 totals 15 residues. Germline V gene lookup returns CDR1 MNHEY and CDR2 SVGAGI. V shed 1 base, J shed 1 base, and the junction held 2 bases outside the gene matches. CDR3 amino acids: CASSYFGQGTDTQYF. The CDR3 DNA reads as TGTGCCAGCAGTTACTTCGGACAGGGCACAGATACGCAGTATTTT.

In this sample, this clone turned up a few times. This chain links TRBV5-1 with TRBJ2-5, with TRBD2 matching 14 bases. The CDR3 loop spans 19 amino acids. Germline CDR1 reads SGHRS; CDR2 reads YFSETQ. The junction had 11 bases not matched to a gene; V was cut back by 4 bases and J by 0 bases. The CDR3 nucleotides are TGCGCCAGCAGCGGATACCCGGGACTAGCGGGGGAGGACCAAGAGACCCAGTACTTC. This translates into CASSGYPGLAGEDQETQYF.

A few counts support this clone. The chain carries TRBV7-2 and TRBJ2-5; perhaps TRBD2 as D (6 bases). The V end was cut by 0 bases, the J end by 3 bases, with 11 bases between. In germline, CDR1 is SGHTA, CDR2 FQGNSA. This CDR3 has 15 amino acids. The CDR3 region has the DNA TGTGCCAGCAGCTTAGCGGGGGGATTCGAAGAGACCCAGTACTTC. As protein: CASSLAGGFEETQYF.

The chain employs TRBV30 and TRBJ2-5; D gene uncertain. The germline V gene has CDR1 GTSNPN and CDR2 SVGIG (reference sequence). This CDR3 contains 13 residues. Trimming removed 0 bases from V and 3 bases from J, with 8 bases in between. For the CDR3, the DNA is TGTGCCTGGAGTGTTAGCTCCGAAGAGACCCAGTACTTC. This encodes CAWSVSSEETQYF.

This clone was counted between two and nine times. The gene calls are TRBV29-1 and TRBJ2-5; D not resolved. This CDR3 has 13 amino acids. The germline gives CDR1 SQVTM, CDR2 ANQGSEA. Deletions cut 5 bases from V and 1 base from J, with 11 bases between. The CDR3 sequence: CSVRLDLQETQYF. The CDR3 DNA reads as TGCAGCGTTCGATTAGACCTCCAAGAGACCCAGTACTTC.

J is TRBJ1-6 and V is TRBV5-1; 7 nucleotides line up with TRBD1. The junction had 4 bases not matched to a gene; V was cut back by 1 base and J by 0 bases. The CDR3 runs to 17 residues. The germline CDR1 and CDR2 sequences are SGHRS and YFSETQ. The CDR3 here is CASSLSGQDSYNSPLHF. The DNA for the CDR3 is TGCGCCAGCAGCTTGTCCGGACAGGACTCCTATAATTCACCCCTCCACTTT.

The CDR3 reads CAWVRGAILTGELFF. CDR3 bases: TGTGCCTGGGTCAGAGGGGCTATTCTAACCGGGGAGCTGTTTTTT. The chain joins TRBV30 to TRBJ2-2, with D perhaps assigned TRBD1 or TRBD2 (5 bases each). Trimming pared 5 bases from V and 5 bases from J, leaving 18 bases between. CDR3 length equals 15 residues. Germline V gives CDR1 GTSNPN, CDR2 SVGIG (reference sequence).

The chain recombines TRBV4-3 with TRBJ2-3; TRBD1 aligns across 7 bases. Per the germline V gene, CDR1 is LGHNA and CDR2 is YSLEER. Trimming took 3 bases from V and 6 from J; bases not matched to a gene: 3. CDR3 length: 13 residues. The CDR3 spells CASSQATGDTQYF. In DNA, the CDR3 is TGCGCCAGCAGCCAGGCGACAGGGGATACGCAGTATTTT.